A single TCR beta chain is shown here with its context. The antigen remains unidentified. These data belong to a study of T cells expressing NK-cell markers. Looking at the study overall: Seropositivity for HCMV was found in seven of the eight sequenced donors, with one seronegative.

Looked up from germline, CDR1 is DFQATT and CDR2 is SNEGSKA (reference sequence). This CDR3 comprises 13 residues. Study findings and constraints: The study found dominant NKG2C+ clonotypes at about 1.0-7.5% of CD8+ T cells in over five donors.

No DNA is given; TCRdb re-called the 5' RACE reads and lists each CDR3 protein once. The sample table sets out about 380,000 distinct CDR3 sequences. The sequencing input was blood T cells: a sorted CD56 or NKG2C T cell subset, CD4+ or CD8+ T cells, or bulk PBMC T cells (not recorded which). This TCR was recovered from a man between 18 and 69 years old in good health. The V gene is TRBV20-1, the J gene TRBJ1-5. This chain's CDR3 is CSANPASYQPQHF.